This T cell receptor beta chain was captured in a study of T-cell reconstitution after alpha-beta-depleted transplantation in children. Study-level findings and limits: Day-60 TCRbeta diversity that was high in some patients was derived from surviving recipient T cells and thymic progenitors. T-cell counts and diversity were attributed mostly to newly produced T cells one year after transplant. Several hundred expanded graft clones reportedly gave rise to the alpha-beta T cells present about two months after transplant.

Researchers prepared the TCRbeta library using unique molecular identifiers, the study reports. TCRdb fed the PCR reads into MiXCR, producing one record per CDR3 protein. The data contain 65,000 to 75,000 distinct CDR3 sequences, approximately 5% of them singletons. This clonotype has a count of ten or more. As yet, its antigen is unknown. The length of the CDR3 is 13 residues. Trimming left V 2 bases short and J 4 bases short, with 7 bases between. CDR1 is SGHTS, CDR2 YDEGEE, per germline. Sequenced here: PBMCs, mostly from graft donor cells, sampled 180 days after TCRalphabeta/CD19-depleted stem cell transplant. This clonotype was sampled from a boy under three years old who had a stem cell transplant for acute myeloid leukemia, so the T cells may come from the graft donor. The chain carries TRBV5-8 and TRBJ2-1; no definite D call. This CDR3 reads CASSFMAYNEQFF. The CDR3 DNA follows: TGTGCCAGCAGCTTTATGGCGTACAATGAGCAGTTCTTC.